The 16 T cell receptor beta chains below come from one sample, sequenced in a study of blood T cell repertoires in COVID-19. Using immunoSEQ multiplex PCR, the repertoire was profiled, and TCRdb retains in-frame clones only, with some absent. The sample holds around 130,000 clones, roughly 80% seen once. The sample taken for sequencing was PBMCs or T cells enriched from blood (not recorded which). The receptor source for this set is a man aged 30 to 45 who had recovered from COVID-19.

The chain has TRBV5-1 and TRBJ2-1; the D gene is possibly TRBD1 (6 bases). The germline V gene has CDR1 SGHRS and CDR2 YFSETQ. This CDR3 region has 15 residues. Trimming shortened V by 0 bases and J by 4 bases, and 11 bases separated the two germline ends. As DNA, the CDR3 is TGCGCCAGCAGCTTGGAGACAGGATTTTACAATGAGCAGTTCTTC. It yields the protein CASSLETGFYNEQFF.

The V gene is TRBV4-1, the J gene TRBJ1-5; the match to TRBD1 covers 7 bases. The V gene end was trimmed by 1 base and the J gene end by 7 bases; junction bases not matched to a gene: 4. The CDR3 is 14 amino acids. The germline V gene has CDR1 MGHRA and CDR2 YSYEKL. DNA of the CDR3: TGCGCCAGCAGCCAAGTACAGGGGACCCAGCCCCAGCATTTT. Protein: CASSQVQGTQPQHF.

This clone was counted a few times. This rearrangement joins TRBV4-1 to TRBJ2-5, with 8 bases matching TRBD2. This CDR3 spans 15 amino acids. V shed 4 bases and J 1 base; nucleotides not matched to a gene: 5. The germline CDR1 and CDR2 sequences are MGHRA and YSYEKL. The CDR3 DNA reads as TGCGCCAGCAGCCGCTTAGCGGGGACCCAAGAGACCCAGTACTTC. It is translated as CASSRLAGTQETQYF.

The V gene is TRBV9, the J gene TRBJ1-1; D remains ambiguous. Germline V gene sequence: CDR1 SGDLS, CDR2 YYNGEE. Trimming pared 4 bases from V and 7 bases from J, leaving 17 bases between. CDR3 length: 14 residues. CDR3 amino acids: CASSPYEGRGEAFF. The CDR3 bases are TGTGCCAGCAGCCCATATGAGGGTCGTGGTGAAGCTTTCTTT. Combining the CDR3 with reference TRBV9 and TRBJ1-1 gives the whole variable domain DSGVTQTPKHLITATGQRVTLRCSPRSGDLSVYWYQQSLDQGLQFLIQYYNGEERAKGNILERFSAQQFPDLHSELNLSSLELGDSALYFCASSPYEGRGEAFFGQGTRLTVV.

The chain combines TRBV10-3 with TRBJ2-3, with TRBD1 matching 10 bases. CDR1 and CDR2 from the germline V gene are ENHRY and SYGVKD. With 4 bases clipped from V and 4 bases from J, the junction kept 11 bases outside the gene matches. The CDR3 totals 17 residues. The CDR3, as DNA: TGTGCCATCAGTGGTTCGGGACAGGGGCTCGAGGCAGATACGCAGTATTTT. It is translated as CAISGSGQGLEADTQYF.

This clone was found a few times. V is TRBV29-1 and J is TRBJ1-2; D ambiguous. The germline V gene encodes CDR1 SQVTM and CDR2 ANQGSEA. Trimming pared 1 base from V and 2 bases from J, leaving 8 bases between. The CDR3 spans 13 residues. CDR3: CSVEGNSNYGYTF. In nucleotides, the CDR3 is TGCAGCGTTGAAGGGAACAGCAACTATGGCTACACCTTC. The complete variable domain, with remaining parts taken from reference TRBV29-1 and TRBJ1-2, reads SAVISQKPSRDICQRGTSLTIQCQVDSQVTMMFWYRQQPGQSLTLIATANQGSEATYESGFVIDKFPISRPNLTFSTLTVSNMSPEDSSIYLCSVEGNSNYGYTFGSGTRLTVV.

The chain uses TRBV6-5 and TRBJ2-2; TRBD1 is a possible D gene (5 bases). Germline CDR1 MNHEY, CDR2 SVGAGI. V was cut by 5 bases and J by 6 bases, with 10 bases left in between. This CDR3 contains 13 residues. CDR3 loop: CASSPGFPGELFF. The CDR3 DNA follows: TGTGCCAGCAGTCCAGGGTTCCCCGGGGAGCTGTTTTTT.

The V gene is TRBV10-3, the J gene TRBJ1-5; 7 bases are a match to TRBD1. Looked up from germline, CDR1 is ENHRY and CDR2 is SYGVKD. This CDR3 comprises 17 residues. V dropped 3 bases and J dropped 0; count of bases not matched to a gene: 8. CDR3 loop: CAISDPGTDYSNQPQHF. CDR3 in DNA: TGTGCCATCAGTGACCCTGGGACAGACTATAGCAATCAGCCCCAGCATTTT.

This rearrangement joins TRBV10-3 to TRBJ2-5; 7 bases are shared with TRBD1. The trim removed 4 bases at V and 2 bases at J, leaving 4 bases unmatched. The CDR3 loop spans 14 amino acids. The V gene's germline CDR1 is ENHRY and CDR2 SYGVKD. CDR3 in amino acids: CAISGTGAQETQYF. The CDR3 nucleotides read TGTGCCATCAGTGGAACAGGGGCGCAAGAGACCCAGTACTTC.

This sequence joins TRBV6-1 and TRBJ1-1, with D unclear. CDR1 is MNHNS, CDR2 SASEGT, per germline. Between the trimmed V and J ends, which lost 1 base and 1 base, there was a span of 7 bases. This CDR3 is 14 amino acids long. The CDR3 coding sequence is TGTGCCAGCAGTGAAGGGGCTTGGAACACTGAAGCTTTCTTT. Translating it yields CASSEGAWNTEAFF.

The chain uses TRBV9 and TRBJ1-1; 9 nucleotides line up with TRBD1. The germline V gene has CDR1 SGDLS and CDR2 YYNGEE. The V and J ends lost 4 bases and 0 bases, in that order; junction bases with no gene match: 7. The CDR3 is 16 amino acids. CDR3 loop: CASSSGQGYLNTEAFF. In nucleotides, the CDR3 is TGTGCCAGCAGCTCCGGACAGGGGTATTTGAACACTGAAGCTTTCTTT.

This clone has only a few counts. The chain is built from TRBV6-5 and TRBJ1-5; possibly TRBD1 for D (5 bases). Germline-derived CDR1 and CDR2 are MNHEY and SVGAGI. V was trimmed by 8 bases and J by 2 bases, leaving 16 bases between them. The CDR3 extends over 15 amino acids. CDR3 bases: TGTGCCAGCCGCGCAGGGAATCATGGCAATCAGCCCCAGCATTTT. It encodes CASRAGNHGNQPQHF.

The rearrangement links TRBV15 to TRBJ2-7, with a weak D call TRBD2 (5 bases). The CDR3 runs 15 residues. Germline V gene lookup returns CDR1 LNHNV and CDR2 YYDKDF (reference sequence). Trimming pared 1 base from V and 1 base from J, leaving 11 bases between. CDR3 loop: CATSRGADWSYEQYV. The CDR3 DNA is TGTGCCACCAGCAGAGGAGCGGACTGGTCCTACGAGCAGTACGTC.

This sequence joins TRBV10-1 and TRBJ2-5; 8 nucleotides agree with TRBD1. The CDR3 sequence is 14 residues long. CDR1 and CDR2 (germline): WNHNN, SYGVQD (reference sequence). Trimming cost V 4 bases and J 4 bases; bases outside gene matches: 5. CDR3 protein: CASSGAGTGETQYF. For the CDR3, the DNA is TGCGCCAGCAGTGGAGCCGGGACAGGAGAGACCCAGTACTTC.

This clone was picked up one time. The chain carries TRBV3-1 (or the pseudogene TRBV3-2) and TRBJ2-7; TRBD1 matches 12 bases. The germline CDR1 and CDR2 sequences are LGHDT and YNNKEL (reference sequence). CDR3 length: 15 amino acids. Trimming removed 4 bases from V and 3 bases from J; junction bases left unmatched: 4. The CDR3: CASSLGQGAFYEQYF. Here the CDR3 DNA reads TGTGCCAGCAGCCTGGGACAGGGGGCCTTCTACGAGCAGTACTTC.

This chain links TRBV4-1 with TRBJ1-2, with unresolved D. The CDR3 spans 13 residues. CDR1 is MGHRA and CDR2 is YSYEKL in the germline V gene. Trimming pared 0 bases from V and 8 bases from J, leaving 10 bases between. DNA for the CDR3: TGCGCCAGCAGCCAAGATCGAAGCGCGGGCTACACCTTC. It encodes CASSQDRSAGYTF.